Below are 17 T cell receptor beta chains sequenced from a single sample in a study of blood T cell repertoires in COVID-19 (dated by TCRdb to 2018 to 2021). Library preparation employed the immunoSEQ multiplex PCR assay. TCRdb carries this immuneACCESS record with in-frame sequences only. Its versions omit some clonotypes, under half of them owing to an unresolved V gene in the studies checked, with the rest unexplained. The sample table shows approximately 330,000 clones, and approximately 88% are seen once. Roughly 9.9% of the sample is taken by the ten largest. Material for sequencing was peripheral blood. The receptor source for this set is a man under 40 with COVID-19, enrolled during active disease.

The chain joins TRBV5-8 to TRBJ2-3; maybe TRBD1 (6 bases). Germline V gene data show CDR1 as SGHTS and CDR2 as YDEGEE. The CDR3 loop spans 15 amino acids. V lost 0 bases and J lost 6, with 14 bases in between. CDR3 loop: CASSLAMRGSDTQYF. Here the CDR3 DNA reads TGTGCCAGCAGCTTGGCCATGAGGGGGTCGGATACGCAGTATTTT.

The CDR3 sequence: CASSLSATGVLNEQFF. CDR3 nucleotides: TGCGCCAGCAGCTTATCCGCGACAGGCGTTTTGAATGAGCAGTTCTTC. The gene calls are TRBV5-1 and TRBJ2-1, with a weak D call TRBD1 (6 bases). Germline loops: CDR1 SGHRS, CDR2 YFSETQ. Between the trimmed V and J ends, which lost 2 bases and 7 bases, there was a span of 19 bases. The CDR3 is 16 residues long.

This chain links TRBV18 with TRBJ1-1; tentatively, D is TRBD1 (6 bases). The CDR3 has 13 residues. V lost 1 base and J lost 9, with 12 bases in between. The germline gives CDR1 KGHSH, CDR2 LQKENI. The CDR3 DNA reads TGTGCCAGCTCACCACTAGAAGGGGGTAAAGCTTTCTTT. Residues: CASSPLEGGKAFF.

The chain combines TRBV7-6 with TRBJ2-7; the D gene is possibly TRBD2 (6 bases). This CDR3 has 16 residues. The germline V and J ends were trimmed by 4 bases and 4 bases, with 20 bases remaining between them. Germline CDR1 and CDR2: SGHVS and FNYEAQ. CDR3 region: CASSSLSGEVKYEQYF. The CDR3 DNA sequence: TGTGCCAGCAGCTCCCTCTCGGGGGAAGTTAAATACGAGCAGTACTTC.

The gene calls are TRBV5-1 and TRBJ1-5, with TRBD1 as a possible D gene (5 bases). The CDR3 contains 16 residues. The germline CDR1 and CDR2 sequences are SGHRS and YFSETQ. Between the trimmed V and J ends, which lost 2 bases and 7 bases, there was a span of 19 bases. Here the CDR3 reads CASSLPRSHRGQPQHF. The CDR3 bases are TGCGCCAGCAGCTTACCCCGCTCGCACCGGGGGCAGCCCCAGCATTTT. Supplemented by reference TRBV5-1 and TRBJ1-5, the full variable domain reads KAGVTQTPRYLIKTRGQQVTLSCSPISGHRSVSWYQQTPGQGLQFLFEYFSETQRNKGNFPGRFSGRQFSNSRSEMNVSTLELGDSALYLCASSLPRSHRGQPQHFGDGTRLSIL.

The genes are TRBV7-2 and TRBJ2-7; 11 positions match TRBD2. Trimming removed 1 base from V and 4 bases from J; junction bases left unmatched: 3. This CDR3 contains 15 residues. Germline CDR1 is SGHTA and CDR2 is FQGNSA. The CDR3 protein is CASSLGLAGLYEQYF. The CDR3 DNA sequence: TGTGCCAGCAGCTTAGGACTAGCGGGACTATACGAGCAGTACTTC.

This clone occurred a few times. V gene TRBV19 combines with J gene TRBJ1-2; D not certain. The length of the CDR3 is 11 residues. The V end was cut by 3 bases, the J end by 3 bases, with 2 bases between. CDR1 is LNHDA, CDR2 SQIVND, per germline (reference sequence). Here the CDR3 reads CASSIYYGYTF. CDR3 nucleotides: TGTGCCAGTAGTATCTACTATGGCTACACCTTC.

This clone was detected once. The CDR3 region has the DNA TGTGCCAGCAGCCCCAGACAGGGCACCGGCTATGGCTACACCTTC. Translating it yields CASSPRQGTGYGYTF. The chain combines TRBV6-5 with TRBJ1-2; 7 bases fit TRBD1. Trimming took 6 bases from V and 4 from J; bases not matched to a gene: 11. Germline V CDR1 and CDR2: MNHEY, SVGAGI. This CDR3 is built from 15 residues.

The chain recombines TRBV27 with TRBJ1-1; 7 bases match TRBD1. Germline lookup yields CDR1 MNHEY and CDR2 SMNVEV (reference sequence). This CDR3 contains 15 residues. V shed 3 bases, J shed 0 bases, and the junction held 4 bases outside the gene matches. The CDR3 here is CASSFQGDMNTEAFF. The CDR3 region has the DNA TGTGCCAGCAGTTTTCAGGGGGACATGAACACTGAAGCTTTCTTT.

This chain uses TRBV6-5 with TRBJ2-5, with 8 bases lining up with TRBD1. Germline trimming cut 7 bases from V and 5 bases from J; bases unmatched to any gene: 9. CDR3 length: 14 amino acids. The germline V gene has CDR1 MNHEY and CDR2 SVGAGI. CDR3 region: CASNRRTGLETQYF. The CDR3 nucleotides are TGTGCCAGCAACCGAAGGACAGGGCTGGAGACCCAGTACTTC.

V and J are TRBV7-3 and TRBJ1-1; 7 bases fit TRBD1. Germline V gives CDR1 SGHTA, CDR2 FQGTGA. CDR3 length equals 15 residues. V dropped 5 bases and J dropped 0; count of bases not matched to a gene: 6. CDR3 nucleotides: TGTGCCAGCAGCGTAAACAGGGGAATGAACACTGAAGCTTTCTTT. Protein sequence: CASSVNRGMNTEAFF.

The chain joins TRBV5-5 to TRBJ2-7; 7 bases line up with TRBD1. There are 14 residues in the CDR3. Germline-derived CDR1 and CDR2 are SGHKS and YYEKEE (reference sequence). V was pared by 4 bases and J by 4 bases, with 8 bases of the junction left unmatched. The CDR3 sequence: CASSLTGASYEQYF. The CDR3 coding sequence is TGTGCCAGCAGCCTAACAGGGGCCTCATACGAGCAGTACTTC.

The CDR3, as DNA: TGCGCCAGCAGCCAAGTGGGGACAGTCTGGATCAATCAGCCCCAGCATTTT. Encoded protein: CASSQVGTVWINQPQHF. J is TRBJ1-5 and V is TRBV4-1, with TRBD1 matching 7 bases. The CDR3 consists of 17 residues. Germline CDR1 reads MGHRA; CDR2 reads YSYEKL. V lost 1 base, J lost 3 bases, and 9 bases stayed unmatched.

The chain combines TRBV4-2 with TRBJ2-3, with D possibly TRBD2 on 6 matching bases. With 2 bases removed from V and 3 bases from J, the gap between germline ends came to 9 bases. This CDR3 has 14 amino acids. Germline CDR1 LGHNA, CDR2 YNFKEQ. This CDR3 reads CASSQPGRTDTQYF. CDR3 coding DNA: TGTGCCAGCAGCCAACCCGGGAGAACAGATACGCAGTATTTT.

This clone was detected only once. V gene TRBV5-1 combines with J gene TRBJ1-2; 10 bases line up with TRBD1. There are 15 residues in the CDR3. Germline V CDR1 and CDR2: SGHRS, YFSETQ. Trimming took 0 bases from V and 2 from J; bases not matched to a gene: 1. The CDR3: CASSLGGQGNYGYTF. The CDR3 region has the DNA TGCGCCAGCAGCTTGGGGGGACAGGGGAACTATGGCTACACCTTC.

This clone was seen only once. This rearrangement joins TRBV6-2 or TRBV6-3 to TRBJ2-5; 11 bases match TRBD1. J lost 4 bases, V lost 5 bases, and 6 bases had no gene match. This CDR3 has 15 amino acids. The V gene's germline CDR1 is MNHEY and CDR2 SVGEGT. The CDR3 reads CASSTRTGGGETQYF. CDR3 coding DNA: TGTGCCAGCAGTACCAGGACAGGGGGCGGAGAGACCCAGTACTTC.

The chain links TRBV11-1 to TRBJ2-2, with 12 bases that match TRBD2. V shed 5 bases and J 5 bases; nucleotides not matched to a gene: 6. The CDR3 is 16 residues long. Germline assignment: CDR1 SGHAT and CDR2 FQDESV (reference sequence). The CDR3 DNA sequence: TGTGCCAGCAGCCTCCGACTAGCGGGAGTTACCGGGGAGCTGTTTTTT. Translated: CASSLRLAGVTGELFF.